The rows below give T cell receptor beta chains drawn from one sample of a study of blood T cells in healthy people across ages. Via MiXCR, TCRdb re-called the 5' RACE reads, giving one row per CDR3 protein. The sample lists over 1,500,000 distinct CDR3 sequences, around half seen once, with approximately 2.1% in the top ten. The specimen was blood. The receptors stem from a woman aged 40-49 years in good health. Each CDR3 is given with its conserved first and last residue. Fields, in order: J gene, D gene, clone size, V gene, CDR3 DNA, CDR3 protein. The D gene is left open where the match is weak. Where a row states a size, it is once, few, many or the class of an expanded clone; other rows omit it.

j_gene: TRBJ2-5; d_gene: NA; abundance: few; v_gene: TRBV4-1; CDR3nt: TGCGCCAGCAGCCAAGATAGGCTAGATGGGACCCAGTACTTC; CDR3aa: CASSQDRLDGTQYF
j_gene: TRBJ2-3; d_gene: NA; abundance: few; v_gene: TRBV7-2; CDR3nt: TGTGCCAGCAGCTTAGATCTTAACACAGATACGCAGTATTTT; CDR3aa: CASSLDLNTDTQYF
j_gene: TRBJ1-4; d_gene: TRBD1; abundance: NA; v_gene: TRBV7-2; CDR3nt: TGTGCCAGCAGCTTAGCCTGGACAGGAACTAATGAAAAACTGTTTTTT; CDR3aa: CASSLAWTGTNEKLFF
j_gene: TRBJ1-6; d_gene: NA; abundance: NA; v_gene: TRBV20-1; CDR3nt: TGCAGTGCTTTGACATTATCAAGTTCACCCCTCCACTTT; CDR3aa: CSALTLSSSPLHF
j_gene: TRBJ2-5; d_gene: TRBD1; abundance: many; v_gene: TRBV7-2; CDR3nt: TGTGCCAGCAGCTTAGGGGACAGGGGGCGAGAAGAGACCCAGTACTTC; CDR3aa: CASSLGDRGREETQYF
j_gene: TRBJ2-1; d_gene: NA; abundance: few; v_gene: TRBV4-1; CDR3nt: TGCGCCAGCAGCCAGTCCTCTAGCAGTTACAATGAGCAGTTCTTC; CDR3aa: CASSQSSSSYNEQFF
j_gene: TRBJ1-2; d_gene: TRBD1; abundance: NA; v_gene: TRBV29-1; CDR3nt: TGCAGCGTTCCGACAGGGCCCTATGGCTACACCTTC; CDR3aa: CSVPTGPYGYTF
j_gene: TRBJ2-3; d_gene: NA; abundance: NA; v_gene: TRBV6-6; CDR3nt: TGTGCCAGCAGTTACTCAGGGAACGCGCAGTATTTT; CDR3aa: CASSYSGNAQYF
j_gene: TRBJ2-1; d_gene: TRBD1; abundance: NA; v_gene: TRBV27; CDR3nt: TGTGCCACCGGACAGGTGACCAATGAGCAGTTCTTC; CDR3aa: CATGQVTNEQFF
j_gene: TRBJ2-1; d_gene: NA; abundance: once; v_gene: TRBV12-3/TRBV12-4; CDR3nt: TGTGCCAGCACATTCGAAGTAGGTGAGCAGTTCTTC; CDR3aa: CASTFEVGEQFF
j_gene: TRBJ1-5; d_gene: TRBD1; abundance: NA; v_gene: TRBV20-1; CDR3nt: TGCAGTGCTAGGGGCCTATTGGGGACAGGGGCGAATCAGCCCCAGCATTTT; CDR3aa: CSARGLLGTGANQPQHF
j_gene: TRBJ2-3; d_gene: TRBD2; abundance: NA; v_gene: TRBV28; CDR3nt: TGTGCCAGCCTTTTAGAAGGACTAGCGACAGATACGCAGTATTTT; CDR3aa: CASLLEGLATDTQYF
j_gene: TRBJ2-7; d_gene: TRBD1; abundance: NA; v_gene: TRBV27; CDR3nt: TGTGCCAGCAGTTTAGCCCGACCGGGACAGGGAGTCGAGCAGTACTTC; CDR3aa: CASSLARPGQGVEQYF
j_gene: TRBJ2-7; d_gene: TRBD2; abundance: NA; v_gene: TRBV7-2; CDR3nt: TGTGCCAGCAGCATAACCCAGAGACTAGCCCCCGGAGTCGAGCAGTACTTC; CDR3aa: CASSITQRLAPGVEQYF
j_gene: TRBJ2-3; d_gene: TRBD1; abundance: few; v_gene: TRBV6-1; CDR3nt: TGTGCCAGCATCTTAGGGACAGATATCAATACGCAGTATTTT; CDR3aa: CASILGTDINTQYF
j_gene: TRBJ1-2; d_gene: NA; abundance: few; v_gene: TRBV7-8; CDR3nt: TGTGCCAGCAGCCTATCCCCCTTGGGACGGAGTTTCAATGGCTACACCTTC; CDR3aa: CASSLSPLGRSFNGYTF
j_gene: TRBJ2-3; d_gene: TRBD1; abundance: NA; v_gene: TRBV20-1; CDR3nt: TGCAGTGCTAGAGACCTGACAGGGGGCGCAGATACGCAGTATTTT; CDR3aa: CSARDLTGGADTQYF
j_gene: TRBJ2-7; d_gene: TRBD2; abundance: NA; v_gene: TRBV4-3; CDR3nt: TGCGCCAGCAGCCAAGGCCCGGGGACTACCTACGAGCAGTACTTC; CDR3aa: CASSQGPGTTYEQYF
j_gene: TRBJ1-6; d_gene: NA; abundance: NA; v_gene: TRBV5-1; CDR3nt: TGCGCCAGCAGCTTGGGGACAGCCACCTATAATTCACCCCTCCACTTT; CDR3aa: CASSLGTATYNSPLHF
j_gene: TRBJ2-7; d_gene: TRBD1; abundance: NA; v_gene: TRBV11-2; CDR3nt: TGTGCCAACAGGATGGACAGGGGGAGGTACGAGCAGTATTTC; CDR3aa: CANRMDRGRYEQYF
j_gene: TRBJ2-3; d_gene: TRBD2; abundance: few; v_gene: TRBV28; CDR3nt: TGTGCCAGCAGTGGGACTAGAGTCATATCGGATACGCAGTATTTT; CDR3aa: CASSGTRVISDTQYF